This TCR beta chain was captured by sequencing in a study of T cell responses to AZD1222 COVID-19 vaccine. Sequenced by immunoSEQ multiplex PCR; TCRdb stores in-frame clones only, minus some. The table lists 95,000 to 150,000 clones, 80% to 95% of them singletons. This CDR3 has 14 amino acids. CDR1 and CDR2 from the germline V gene are SQVTM and ANQGSEA. V was pared by 4 bases and J by 4 bases, with 17 bases between. J is TRBJ2-7 and V is TRBV29-1; D may be TRBD1 (6 bases). The clonotype was recovered from an adult in good health. The source material was peripheral blood, sampled on day 0 of AZD1222 vaccination. CDR3: CSVATTGTSYEQYF. DNA for the CDR3: TGCAGCGTTGCGACAACCGGGACATCATACGAGCAGTACTTC.